This T cell receptor beta chain was identified during a study of T cell changes during pregnancy in multiple sclerosis (dated by TCRdb to about 2019). For the wider study: Changes in the T cell repertoire over the course of pregnancy were examined in this study in women with multiple sclerosis.

For CDR1 and CDR2, the germline V gene (reference sequence) lists SEHNR and FQNEAQ. Deletion took 5 bases off V and 8 bases off J, with a span of 31 bases between the germline ends. The CDR3 spans 19 residues, from the cysteine through the phenylalanine. The read is trimmed to its CDR3 DNA, 57 bases read in frame from base 1. With regard to this clone: It lacks a known antigen. The input lacks base qualities; no much larger clone sits a single base away.

The library was prepared using the immunoSEQ multiplex PCR assay. TCRdb re-hosts the immuneACCESS table, in-frame sequences only. Its copies lack some clones; in the studies checked, an unresolved V gene accounts for under half of them, and the cause for the rest is not known. This sample comprises more than 45,000 clones, 92% of them detected only once. The ten largest make up around 0.56% of the sample. This TCR was recovered from a female donor with multiple sclerosis, enrolled in a pregnancy study. The chain is made from TRBV7-9 and TRBJ2-1; the D gene is perhaps TRBD2, from 6 matching bases. This material consisted of CD4+ T cells from peripheral blood mononuclear cells, taken after pregnancy. At the DNA level, the sequence is TGTGCCAGCAGCGCGGTCAGGCAGAGACCCACTCGGGGGTTATATGAGCAGTTCTTC. Its translation reads: CASSAVRQRPTRGLYEQFF. When the CDR3 is completed using the reference TRBV7-9 and TRBJ2-1 genes on either side, the full variable domain is DTGVSQNPRHKITKRGQNVTFRCDPISEHNRLYWYRQTLGQGPEFLTYFQNEAQLEKSRLLSDRFSAERPKGSFSTLEIQRTEQGDSAMYLCASSAVRQRPTRGLYEQFFGPGTRLTVL.